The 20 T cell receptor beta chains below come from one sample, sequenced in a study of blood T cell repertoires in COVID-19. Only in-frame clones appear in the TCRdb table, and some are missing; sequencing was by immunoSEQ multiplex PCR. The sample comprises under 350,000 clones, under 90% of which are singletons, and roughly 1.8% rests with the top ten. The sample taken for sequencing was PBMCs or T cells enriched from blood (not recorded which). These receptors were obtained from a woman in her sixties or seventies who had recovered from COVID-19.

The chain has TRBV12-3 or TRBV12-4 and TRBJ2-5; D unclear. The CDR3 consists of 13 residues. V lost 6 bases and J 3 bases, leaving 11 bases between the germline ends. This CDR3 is CASRSREEETQYF. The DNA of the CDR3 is TGTGCCAGCAGGTCTAGAGAAGAAGAGACCCAGTACTTC.

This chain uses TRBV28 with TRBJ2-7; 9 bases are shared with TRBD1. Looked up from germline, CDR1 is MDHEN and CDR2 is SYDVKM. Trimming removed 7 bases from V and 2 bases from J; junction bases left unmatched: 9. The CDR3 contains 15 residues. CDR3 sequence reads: CASTTRDRAPYEQYF. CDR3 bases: TGTGCCAGCACTACTCGGGACAGGGCCCCCTACGAGCAGTACTTC.

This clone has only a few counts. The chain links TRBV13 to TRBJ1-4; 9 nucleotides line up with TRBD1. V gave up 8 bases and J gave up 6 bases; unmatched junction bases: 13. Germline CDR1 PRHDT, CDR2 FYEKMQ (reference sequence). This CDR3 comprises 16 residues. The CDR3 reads CASSTGTGLGYEKLFF. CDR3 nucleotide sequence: TGTGCCAGCTCTACCGGGACAGGGTTGGGTTATGAAAAACTGTTTTTT.

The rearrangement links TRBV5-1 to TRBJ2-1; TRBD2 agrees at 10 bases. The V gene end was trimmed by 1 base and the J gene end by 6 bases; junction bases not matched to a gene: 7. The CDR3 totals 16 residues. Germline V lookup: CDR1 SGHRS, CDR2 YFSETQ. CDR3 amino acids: CASSLLTSGMGNEQFF. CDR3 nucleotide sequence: TGCGCCAGCAGCTTGCTTACTAGCGGGATGGGCAATGAGCAGTTCTTC.

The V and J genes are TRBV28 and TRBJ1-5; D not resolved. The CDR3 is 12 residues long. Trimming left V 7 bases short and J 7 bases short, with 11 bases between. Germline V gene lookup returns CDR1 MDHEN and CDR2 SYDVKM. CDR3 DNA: TGTGCCAGCACCACCTCGGGGCAGCCCCAGCATTTT. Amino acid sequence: CASTTSGQPQHF. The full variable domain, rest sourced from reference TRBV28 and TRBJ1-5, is DVKVTQSSRYLVKRTGEKVFLECVQDMDHENMFWYRQDPGLGLRLIYFSYDVKMKEKGDIPEGYSVSREKKERFSLILESASTNQTSMYLCASTTSGQPQHFGDGTRLSIL.

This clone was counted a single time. The CDR3 protein is CASSLWGGSSSYEQYF. For the CDR3, the DNA is TGTGCCAGCAGTTTATGGGGAGGAAGCTCCTCCTACGAGCAGTACTTC. V is TRBV27 and J is TRBJ2-7; D perhaps matches TRBD2 (6 bases). CDR3 length: 16 residues. Germline CDR1 reads MNHEY; CDR2 reads SMNVEV (reference sequence). V gave up 1 base and J gave up 0 bases, with 13 bases separating them.

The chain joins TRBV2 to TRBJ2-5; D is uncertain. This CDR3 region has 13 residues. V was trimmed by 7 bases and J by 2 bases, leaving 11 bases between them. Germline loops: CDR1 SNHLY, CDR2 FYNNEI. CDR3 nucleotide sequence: TGTGCCAGCACCATGTACAGTCAAGAGACCCAGTACTTC. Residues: CASTMYSQETQYF.

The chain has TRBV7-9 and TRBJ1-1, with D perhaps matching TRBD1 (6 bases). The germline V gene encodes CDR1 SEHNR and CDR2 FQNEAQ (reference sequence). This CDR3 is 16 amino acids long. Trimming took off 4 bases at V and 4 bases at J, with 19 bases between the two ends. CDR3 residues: CASSSFGRVRGTEAFF. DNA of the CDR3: TGTGCCAGCAGCTCCTTTGGGCGGGTCAGGGGCACTGAAGCTTTCTTT.

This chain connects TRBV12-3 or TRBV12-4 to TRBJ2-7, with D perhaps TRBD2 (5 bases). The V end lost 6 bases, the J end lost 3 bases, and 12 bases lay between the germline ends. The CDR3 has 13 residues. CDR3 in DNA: TGTGCCAGCAGGCCCGGACTTTTCTACGAGCAGTACTTC. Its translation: CASRPGLFYEQYF.

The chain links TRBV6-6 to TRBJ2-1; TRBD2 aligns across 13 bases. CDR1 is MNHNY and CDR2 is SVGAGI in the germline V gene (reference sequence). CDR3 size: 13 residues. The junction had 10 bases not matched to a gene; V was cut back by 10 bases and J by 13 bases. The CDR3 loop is CATKLAGGQEQFF. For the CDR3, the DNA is TGTGCCACCAAACTAGCGGGAGGGCAAGAACAGTTCTTC.

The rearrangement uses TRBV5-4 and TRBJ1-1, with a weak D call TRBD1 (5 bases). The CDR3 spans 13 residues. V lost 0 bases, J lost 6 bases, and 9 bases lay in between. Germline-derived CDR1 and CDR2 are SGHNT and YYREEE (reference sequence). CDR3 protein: CASSLVGGAEAFF. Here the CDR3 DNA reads TGTGCCAGCAGCTTGGTGGGGGGGGCTGAAGCTTTCTTT. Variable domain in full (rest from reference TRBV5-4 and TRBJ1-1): ETGVTQSPTHLIKTRGQQVTLRCSSQSGHNTVSWYQQALGQGPQFIFQYYREEENGRGNFPPRFSGLQFPNYSSELNVNALELDDSALYLCASSLVGGAEAFFGQGTRLTVV.

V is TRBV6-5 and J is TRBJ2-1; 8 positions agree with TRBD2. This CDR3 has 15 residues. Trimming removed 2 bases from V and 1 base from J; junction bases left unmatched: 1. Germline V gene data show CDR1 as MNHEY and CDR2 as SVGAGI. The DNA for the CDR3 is TGTGCCAGCAGTTACAGCGGGAGATCCTACAATGAGCAGTTCTTC. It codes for CASSYSGRSYNEQFF.

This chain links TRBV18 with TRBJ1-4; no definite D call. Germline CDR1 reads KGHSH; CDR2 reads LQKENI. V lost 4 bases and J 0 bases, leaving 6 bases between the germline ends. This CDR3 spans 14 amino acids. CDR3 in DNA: TGTGCCAGCTCACTGCGGACAACTAATGAAAAACTGTTTTTT. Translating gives CASSLRTTNEKLFF.

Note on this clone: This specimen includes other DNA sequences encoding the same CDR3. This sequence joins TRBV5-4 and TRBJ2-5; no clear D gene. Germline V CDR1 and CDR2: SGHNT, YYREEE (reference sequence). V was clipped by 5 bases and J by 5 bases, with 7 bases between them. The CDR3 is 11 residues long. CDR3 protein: CASSLRETQYF. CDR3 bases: TGTGCCAGCAGTCTCAGGGAGACCCAGTACTTC.

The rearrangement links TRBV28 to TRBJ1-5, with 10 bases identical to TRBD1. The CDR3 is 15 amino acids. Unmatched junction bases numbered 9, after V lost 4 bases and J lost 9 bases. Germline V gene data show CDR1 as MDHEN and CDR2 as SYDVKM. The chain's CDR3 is CASSSPGQGRGPQHF. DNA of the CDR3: TGTGCCAGCAGTTCACCGGGACAGGGGCGCGGGCCCCAGCATTTT.

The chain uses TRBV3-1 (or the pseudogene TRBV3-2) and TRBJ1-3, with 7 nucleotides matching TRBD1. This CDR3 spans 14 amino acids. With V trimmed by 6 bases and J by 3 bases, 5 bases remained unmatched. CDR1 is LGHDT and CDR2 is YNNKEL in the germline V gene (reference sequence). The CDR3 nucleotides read TGTGCCAGCAGGAAGACAGGGAATGGAAACACCATATATTTT. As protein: CASRKTGNGNTIYF.

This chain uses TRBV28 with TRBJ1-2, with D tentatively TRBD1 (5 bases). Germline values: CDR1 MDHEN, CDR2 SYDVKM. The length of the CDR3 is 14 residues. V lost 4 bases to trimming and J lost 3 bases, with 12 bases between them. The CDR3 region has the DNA TGTGCCAGCAGTTCGGGGGGGTCCCACTATGGCTACACCTTC. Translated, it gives CASSSGGSHYGYTF.

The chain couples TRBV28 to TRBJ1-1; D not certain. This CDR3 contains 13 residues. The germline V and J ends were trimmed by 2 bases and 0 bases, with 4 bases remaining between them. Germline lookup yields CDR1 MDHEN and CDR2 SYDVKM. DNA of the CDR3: TGTGCCAGCAGTTTACAGATGAACACTGAAGCTTTCTTT. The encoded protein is CASSLQMNTEAFF. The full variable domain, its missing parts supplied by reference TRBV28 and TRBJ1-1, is DVKVTQSSRYLVKRTGEKVFLECVQDMDHENMFWYRQDPGLGLRLIYFSYDVKMKEKGDIPEGYSVSREKKERFSLILESASTNQTSMYLCASSLQMNTEAFFGQGTRLTVV.

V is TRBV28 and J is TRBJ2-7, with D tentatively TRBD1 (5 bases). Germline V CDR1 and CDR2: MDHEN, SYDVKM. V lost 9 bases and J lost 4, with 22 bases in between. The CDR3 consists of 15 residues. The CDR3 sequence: CASRLSQDSFYEQYF. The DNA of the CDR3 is TGTGCCAGTCGGCTGAGTCAAGACAGTTTTTACGAGCAGTACTTC.

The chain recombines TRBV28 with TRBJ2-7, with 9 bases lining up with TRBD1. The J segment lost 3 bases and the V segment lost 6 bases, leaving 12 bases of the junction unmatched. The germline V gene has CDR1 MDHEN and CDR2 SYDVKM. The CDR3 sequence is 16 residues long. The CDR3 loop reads CASRPRGGQGNYEQYF. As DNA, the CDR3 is TGTGCCAGCAGACCCCGCGGCGGACAGGGGAACTACGAGCAGTACTTC.